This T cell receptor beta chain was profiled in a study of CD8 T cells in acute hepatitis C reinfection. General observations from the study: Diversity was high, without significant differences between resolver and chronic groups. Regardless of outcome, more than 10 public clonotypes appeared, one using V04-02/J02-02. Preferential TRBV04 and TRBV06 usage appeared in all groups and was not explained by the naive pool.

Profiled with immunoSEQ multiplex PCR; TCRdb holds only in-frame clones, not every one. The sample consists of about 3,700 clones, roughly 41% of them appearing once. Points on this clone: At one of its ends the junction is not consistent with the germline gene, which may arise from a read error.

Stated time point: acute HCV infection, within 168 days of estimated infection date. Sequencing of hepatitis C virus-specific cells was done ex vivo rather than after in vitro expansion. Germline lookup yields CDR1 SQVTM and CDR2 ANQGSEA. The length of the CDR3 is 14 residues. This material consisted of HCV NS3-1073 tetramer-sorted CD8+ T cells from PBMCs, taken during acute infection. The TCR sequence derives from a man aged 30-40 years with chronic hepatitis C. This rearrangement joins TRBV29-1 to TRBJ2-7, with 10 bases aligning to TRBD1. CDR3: CSAETQDRGSVQYF. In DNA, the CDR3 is TGCAGCGCTGAAACTCAGGACAGGGGGTCCGTGCAGTACTTC.